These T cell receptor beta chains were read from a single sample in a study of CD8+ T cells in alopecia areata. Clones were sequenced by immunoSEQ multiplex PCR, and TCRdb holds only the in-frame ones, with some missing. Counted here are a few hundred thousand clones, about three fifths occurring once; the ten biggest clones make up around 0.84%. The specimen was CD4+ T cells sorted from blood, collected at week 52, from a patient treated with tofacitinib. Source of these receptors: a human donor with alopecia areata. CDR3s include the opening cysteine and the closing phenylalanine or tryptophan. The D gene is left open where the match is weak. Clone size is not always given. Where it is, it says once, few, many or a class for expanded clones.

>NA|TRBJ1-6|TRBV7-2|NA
CASSLGGGTSPLHF
TGTGCCAGCAGCTTAGGTGGAGGGACTTCACCCCTCCACTTT
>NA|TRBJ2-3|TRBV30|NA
CAWSKDRTTDTQYF
TGTGCCTGGAGTAAGGACAGAACCACAGATACGCAGTATTTT
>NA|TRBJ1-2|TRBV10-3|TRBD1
CATRDRTYGYTF
TGTGCCACTCGGGACAGGACGTATGGCTACACCTTC
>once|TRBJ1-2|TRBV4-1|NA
CASSQETGGGYTF
TGCGCCAGCAGCCAAGAGACCGGCGGGGGCTACACCTTC
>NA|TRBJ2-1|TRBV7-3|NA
CASSPTSIQSLNEQFF
TGTGCCAGCAGCCCGACGTCGATACAGTCTCTAAATGAGCAGTTCTTC
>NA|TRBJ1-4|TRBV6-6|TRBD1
CASSSRGWSTNEKLFF
TGTGCCAGCAGTTCCAGGGGGTGGAGTACTAATGAAAAACTGTTTTTT
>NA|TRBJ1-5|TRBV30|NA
CAWSVLTAVDQPQHF
TGTGCCTGGAGTGTCCTGACTGCGGTGGATCAGCCCCAGCATTTT
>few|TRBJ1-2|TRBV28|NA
CASRSRPGSGYTF
TGTGCCAGCAGGTCCCGTCCAGGGTCCGGCTACACCTTC
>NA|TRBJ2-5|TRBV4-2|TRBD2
CASNRDAGVQETQYF
TGTGCCAGCAACCGAGATGCGGGGGTGCAAGAGACCCAGTACTTC
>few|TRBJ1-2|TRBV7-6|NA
CASSPGENYGYTF
TGTGCCAGCAGCCCAGGGGAGAACTATGGCTACACCTTC
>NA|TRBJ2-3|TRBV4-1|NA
CASSQIRTRADTQYF
TGCGCCAGCAGCCAAATTAGAACTCGAGCAGATACGCAGTATTTT
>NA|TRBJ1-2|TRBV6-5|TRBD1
CASSYRRTGSYGYTF
TGTGCCAGCAGTTACCGAAGGACAGGGAGCTATGGCTACACCTTC
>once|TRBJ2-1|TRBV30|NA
CAWSATYNEQFF
TGTGCCTGGAGTGCTACCTACAATGAGCAGTTCTTC
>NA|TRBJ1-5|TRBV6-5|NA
CASRGGRNQPQHF
TGTGCCAGCCGAGGGGGGCGCAATCAGCCCCAGCATTTT
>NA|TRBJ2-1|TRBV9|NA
CASSAQEYNEQFF
TGTGCCAGCAGCGCCCAGGAGTACAATGAGCAGTTCTTC
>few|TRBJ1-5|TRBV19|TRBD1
CASSPDRVQPQHF
TGTGCCAGTAGTCCCGACAGGGTTCAGCCCCAGCATTTT
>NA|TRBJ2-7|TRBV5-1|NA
CASSSLTGDEQYF
TGCGCCAGCAGCAGCCTCACGGGAGACGAGCAGTACTTC
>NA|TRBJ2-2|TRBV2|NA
CASSRQAWNTGELFF
TGTGCCAGCAGTAGACAGGCCTGGAACACCGGGGAGCTGTTTTTT
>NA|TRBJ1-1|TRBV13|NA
CASTQGVFTEAFF
TGTGCCAGCACACAGGGAGTCTTCACTGAAGCTTTCTTT
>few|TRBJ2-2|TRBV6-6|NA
CASSFSYTGELFF
TGTGCCAGCAGTTTCTCTTACACCGGGGAGCTGTTTTTT
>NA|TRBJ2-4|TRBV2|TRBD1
CASKMDPGQKNIQYF
TGTGCCAGCAAGATGGATCCGGGACAGAAAAACATTCAGTACTTC
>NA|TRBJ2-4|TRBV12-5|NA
CASGLDGPLVGGLAKNIQYF
TGTGCTAGTGGTTTGGACGGCCCGTTAGTGGGGGGACTAGCCAAAAACATTCAGTACTTC
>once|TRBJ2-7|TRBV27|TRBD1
CASSLGLGQPSYEQYF
TGTGCCAGCAGTTTAGGGTTGGGACAGCCCTCCTACGAGCAGTACTTC
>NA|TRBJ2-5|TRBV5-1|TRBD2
CASSPLAGAGETQYF
TGCGCCAGCAGCCCACTAGCGGGGGCCGGGGAGACCCAGTACTTC
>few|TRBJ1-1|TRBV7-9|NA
CASSLSLNTEAFF
TGTGCCAGCAGTCTATCCCTGAACACTGAAGCTTTCTTT
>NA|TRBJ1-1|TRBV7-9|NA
CASSLEAFF
TGTGCCAGCAGCTTAGAAGCTTTCTTT
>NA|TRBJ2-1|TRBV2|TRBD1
CASDREGAAFF
TGTGCCAGCGATCGAGAGGGGGCCGCGTTCTTC
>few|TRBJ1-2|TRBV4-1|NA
CASSQPNSGGRGYGYTF
TGCGCCAGCAGCCAACCTAACTCCGGGGGCAGGGGCTATGGCTACACCTTC
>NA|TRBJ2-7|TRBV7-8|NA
CASSLAAGSSYEQYF
TGTGCCAGCAGCTTAGCGGCAGGGAGCTCCTACGAGCAGTACTTC
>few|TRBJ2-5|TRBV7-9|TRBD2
CASSASGGLQETQYF
TGTGCCAGCAGCGCTTCGGGGGGGCTTCAAGAGACCCAGTACTTC
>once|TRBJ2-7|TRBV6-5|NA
CASSYQGILPYEQYF
TGTGCCAGCAGTTACCAGGGTATACTTCCCTACGAGCAGTACTTC
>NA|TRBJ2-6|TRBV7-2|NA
CASSHVRGSFDTGANVLTF
TGTGCCAGCAGCCACGTAAGAGGGTCCTTTGATACTGGGGCCAACGTCCTGACTTTC
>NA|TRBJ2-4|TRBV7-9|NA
CASSPLGTSWAKNIQYF
TGTGCCAGCAGCCCCCTTGGTACTAGTTGGGCCAAAAACATTCAGTACTTC
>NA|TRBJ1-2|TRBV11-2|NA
CASSLDERGRYGYTF
TGTGCCAGCAGCTTAGACGAACGGGGGCGCTATGGCTACACCTTC
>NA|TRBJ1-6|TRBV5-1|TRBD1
CASSLGATGGSPLHF
TGTGCCAGCAGCTTGGGGGCGACAGGGGGTTCACCCCTCCACTTT
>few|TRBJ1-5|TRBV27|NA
CASPLAFGQPQHF
TGTGCCAGCCCGTTGGCGTTCGGTCAGCCCCAGCATTTT
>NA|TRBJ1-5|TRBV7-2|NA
CASSLQGRSGNQPQHF
TGTGCCAGCAGCCTCCAGGGCAGGAGTGGTAATCAGCCCCAGCATTTT
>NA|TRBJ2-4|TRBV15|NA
CATSRGGAGPLAKNIQYF
TGTGCCACCAGCAGAGGAGGGGCAGGGCCTCTAGCCAAAAACATTCAGTACTTC
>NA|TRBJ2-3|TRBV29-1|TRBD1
CSAGGGTGGVDTQYF
TGCAGCGCCGGGGGCGGGACAGGGGGCGTCGATACGCAGTATTTT
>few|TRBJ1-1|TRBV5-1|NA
CASSQIGRMNTEAFF
TGCGCCAGCAGCCAAATCGGACGGATGAACACTGAAGCTTTCTTT
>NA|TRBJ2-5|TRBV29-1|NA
CSVEGAVGETQYF
TGCAGCGTTGAAGGGGCAGTCGGGGAGACCCAGTACTTC
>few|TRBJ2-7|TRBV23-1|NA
CASSQSGGGPYEQYF
TGCGCCAGCAGTCAATCGGGGGGTGGACCCTACGAGCAGTACTTC
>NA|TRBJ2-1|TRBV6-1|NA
CASSVLGDNEQFF
TGTGCCAGCAGTGTCTTGGGGGACAATGAGCAGTTCTTC
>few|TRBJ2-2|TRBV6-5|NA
CASRVAPRTGELFF
TGTGCCAGCAGGGTGGCACCTCGGACCGGGGAGCTGTTTTTT
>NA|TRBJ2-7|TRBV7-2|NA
CASSLWAGTGNEQYF
TGTGCCAGCAGCTTATGGGCAGGGACGGGAAACGAGCAGTACTTC
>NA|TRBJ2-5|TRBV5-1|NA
CASSLGTIQETQYF
TGCGCCAGCAGCTTGGGGACAATCCAAGAGACCCAGTACTTC
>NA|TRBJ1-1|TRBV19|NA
CAARRGTTEAFF
TGTGCCGCCCGAAGGGGGACGACTGAAGCTTTCTTT
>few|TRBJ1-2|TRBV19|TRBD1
CASSPTRPGQGSYGYTF
TGTGCCAGTAGTCCGACGCGTCCGGGACAGGGATCTTATGGCTACACCTTC
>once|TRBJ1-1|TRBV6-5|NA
CASSYLPGGLNTEAFF
TGTGCCAGCAGTTACTTGCCAGGAGGCTTGAACACTGAAGCTTTCTTT
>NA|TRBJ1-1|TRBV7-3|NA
CASRQSRNTEAFF
TGTGCCAGCAGGCAAAGTAGGAACACTGAAGCTTTCTTT
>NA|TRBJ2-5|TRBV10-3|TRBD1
CAIRPGTGAETQYF
TGTGCCATCAGACCAGGGACAGGGGCGGAGACCCAGTACTTC
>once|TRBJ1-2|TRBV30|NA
CGAGAGGYTF
TGTGGAGCGGGAGCGGGTGGCTACACCTTC
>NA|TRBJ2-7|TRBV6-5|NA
CASRDGNAYEQYF
TGTGCCAGCAGGGACGGGAACGCTTACGAGCAGTACTTC
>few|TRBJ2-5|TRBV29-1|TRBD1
CSVSGQGWETQYF
TGCAGCGTGTCCGGACAGGGTTGGGAGACCCAGTACTTC
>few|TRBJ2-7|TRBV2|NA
CASSEDVTYEQYF
TGTGCCAGCAGTGAAGATGTAACCTACGAGCAGTACTTC
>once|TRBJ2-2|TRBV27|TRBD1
CASGQGAYGTGELFF
TGTGCCAGTGGACAGGGGGCTTATGGCACCGGGGAGCTGTTTTTT